Each of the 21 T cell receptor beta chains below was sequenced from the same sample in a study of long-term antiretroviral therapy in people with HIV. Researchers ran immunoSEQ v3.0 at survey level. The method was immunoSEQ multiplex PCR; TCRdb's version includes in-frame clones alone and lacks a portion of them. Of 27,000 or so clones listed, about 85% are singletons. Sequences were derived from unsorted PBMCs, sampled 4.7 to 5 years after starting antiretroviral therapy. Every receptor here comes from a man aged 40-49 years with HIV.

The V gene is TRBV7-9, the J gene TRBJ2-1; unclear D gene. Per the germline V gene, CDR1 is SEHNR and CDR2 is FQNEAQ (reference sequence). The V gene lost 4 bases and the J gene lost 1 base, with 17 bases spanning the gap. This CDR3 has 17 amino acids. This chain's CDR3 is CASSSSKEASSYNEQFF. The CDR3 DNA reads as TGTGCCAGCAGCTCCTCGAAAGAAGCAAGTTCCTACAATGAGCAGTTCTTC.

V and J are TRBV9 and TRBJ2-2; D is uncertain. Germline V gene lookup returns CDR1 SGDLS and CDR2 YYNGEE. Trimming took 3 bases from V and 3 from J, leaving 9 bases between them. This CDR3 contains 14 residues. As DNA, the CDR3 is TGTGCCAGCAGCGGAAAGCCCCACACCGGGGAGCTGTTTTTT. Its protein product is CASSGKPHTGELFF. The whole variable domain, filled in from reference TRBV9 and TRBJ2-2, reads DSGVTQTPKHLITATGQRVTLRCSPRSGDLSVYWYQQSLDQGLQFLIQYYNGEERAKGNILERFSAQQFPDLHSELNLSSLELGDSALYFCASSGKPHTGELFFGEGSRLTVL.

The chain couples TRBV10-3 to TRBJ2-5, with D tentatively TRBD1 or TRBD2 (6 bases each). With 4 bases removed from V and 5 bases from J, the gap between germline ends came to 11 bases. This CDR3 comprises 13 residues. Germline values: CDR1 ENHRY, CDR2 SYGVKD. This CDR3 reads CAISATGAETQYF. The DNA of the CDR3 is TGTGCCATCAGTGCGACGGGGGCGGAGACCCAGTACTTC.

This clone was seen a few times. This chain links TRBV5-5 with TRBJ1-1, with TRBD1 matching 9 bases. Per germline, CDR1 SGHKS and CDR2 YYEKEE (reference sequence). Trimming cost V 4 bases and J 6 bases; bases outside gene matches: 7. This CDR3 has 14 amino acids. CDR3 protein: CASSPTGTGPEAFF. CDR3 sequence (DNA): TGTGCCAGCAGCCCAACCGGGACAGGGCCTGAAGCTTTCTTT. Full variable domain (outside the CDR3, taken from reference TRBV5-5 and TRBJ1-1): DAGVTQSPTHLIKTRGQQVTLRCSPISGHKSVSWYQQVLGQGPQFIFQYYEKEERGRGNFPDRFSARQFPNYSSELNVNALLLGDSALYLCASSPTGTGPEAFFGQGTRLTVV.

Only a few counts were recorded for this clone. The chain has TRBV7-9 and TRBJ2-7; D perhaps matches TRBD1 (6 bases). Trimming removed 6 bases from V and 6 bases from J, with 18 bases in between. Germline values: CDR1 SEHNR, CDR2 FQNEAQ (reference sequence). CDR3 length: 14 amino acids. In DNA form, the CDR3 reads TGTGCCAGCAGTCAGACCGGGACACCTCGCGAGCAGTACTTC. Translated: CASSQTGTPREQYF.

The J gene is TRBJ1-1, the V gene TRBV30; a weak D match, TRBD1 (5 bases). The length of the CDR3 is 13 residues. Trimming stripped 8 bases from V and 5 bases from J, with 18 bases between. The germline V gene encodes CDR1 GTSNPN and CDR2 SVGIG (reference sequence). CDR3 sequence: CAQTGQGGTEAFF. CDR3 sequence (DNA): TGTGCCCAAACCGGGCAGGGTGGGACTGAAGCTTTCTTT. Filled out from reference TRBV30 and TRBJ1-1, the complete variable domain reads SQTIHQWPATLVQPVGSPLSLECTVEGTSNPNLYWYRQAAGRGLQLLFYSVGIGQISSEVPQNLSASRPQDRQFILSSKKLLLSDSGFYLCAQTGQGGTEAFFGQGTRLTVV.

This chain joins TRBV25-1 and TRBJ1-4, with D possibly matching TRBD1 (5 bases). The germline V and J ends were trimmed by 8 bases and 0 bases, with 13 bases remaining between them. The CDR3 loop spans 15 amino acids. The germline V gene encodes CDR1 MGHDK and CDR2 SYGVNS. The CDR3 DNA follows: TGTGCCAGCCGTAACGGAGGGGCAACTAATGAAAAACTGTTTTTT. It specifies CASRNGGATNEKLFF. Filled out from reference TRBV25-1 and TRBJ1-4, the complete variable domain reads EADIYQTPRYLVIGTGKKITLECSQTMGHDKMYWYQQDPGMELHLIHYSYGVNSTEKGDLSSESTVSRIRTEHFPLTLESARPSHTSQYLCASRNGGATNEKLFFGSGTQLSVL.

V usage is TRBV7-9 and J usage is TRBJ2-2; TRBD1 might be the D (5 bases). CDR3 length: 11 amino acids. With 3 bases removed from V and 12 bases from J, the gap between germline ends came to 8 bases. Germline lookup yields CDR1 SEHNR and CDR2 FQNEAQ (reference sequence). CDR3 in amino acids: CASSFSGKLFF. In nucleotides, the CDR3 is TGTGCCAGCAGCTTTTCAGGGAAGCTGTTTTTT. Together with reference TRBV7-9 and TRBJ2-2, the CDR3 gives the full variable domain: DTGVSQNPRHKITKRGQNVTFRCDPISEHNRLYWYRQTLGQGPEFLTYFQNEAQLEKSRLLSDRFSAERPKGSFSTLEIQRTEQGDSAMYLCASSFSGKLFFGEGSRLTVL.

V usage is TRBV2 and J usage is TRBJ2-7, with 8 bases lining up with TRBD1. V was pared by 3 bases and J by 3 bases, with 4 bases of the junction left unmatched. Germline V lookup: CDR1 SNHLY, CDR2 FYNNEI. The CDR3 sequence is 14 residues long. CDR3 amino acids: CASSDRTGSYEQYF. The CDR3 nucleotides read TGTGCCAGCAGTGACAGGACAGGGAGCTACGAGCAGTACTTC.

In this sample, this clone turned up once. The CDR3: CASSQEYSSGNTIYF. CDR3 coding DNA: TGCGCCAGCAGCCAGGAATACTCCTCTGGAAACACCATATATTTT. The chain recombines TRBV4-3 with TRBJ1-3, with unresolved D. V shed 3 bases and J shed 0 bases, with 9 bases lying between them. Germline-derived CDR1 and CDR2 are LGHNA and YSLEER. CDR3 length equals 15 residues.

The chain couples TRBV9 to TRBJ1-1; D might be TRBD1 (6 bases). With 0 bases removed from V and 4 bases from J, the gap between germline ends came to 10 bases. The length of the CDR3 is 14 residues. CDR1 is SGDLS and CDR2 is YYNGEE in the germline V gene. This CDR3 is CASSVVDSPTEAFF. The CDR3 nucleotides are TGTGCCAGCAGCGTAGTGGACAGCCCCACTGAAGCTTTCTTT.

The chain joins TRBV9 to TRBJ1-2; no clear D gene. The germline gives CDR1 SGDLS, CDR2 YYNGEE. CDR3 size: 11 residues. The germline V and J ends were trimmed by 4 bases and 7 bases, with 8 bases remaining between them. CDR3: CASSNPGGYTF. CDR3 bases: TGTGCCAGCAGCAACCCAGGTGGCTACACCTTC. Based on the CDR3 plus reference TRBV9 and TRBJ1-2, the full variable domain is DSGVTQTPKHLITATGQRVTLRCSPRSGDLSVYWYQQSLDQGLQFLIQYYNGEERAKGNILERFSAQQFPDLHSELNLSSLELGDSALYFCASSNPGGYTFGSGTRLTVV.

The chain links TRBV15 to TRBJ1-4, with D perhaps matching TRBD1 (5 bases). The CDR3 consists of 14 residues. Trimming removed 3 bases at V and 10 bases at J, with 15 bases between. Germline V gene sequence: CDR1 LNHNV, CDR2 YYDKDF (reference sequence). CDR3: CATSSIRGEVKLFF. Here the CDR3 DNA reads TGTGCCACCAGCAGCATCAGAGGGGAAGTAAAACTGTTTTTT.

This sequence joins TRBV23-1 and TRBJ2-2; D gene uncertain. TRBV23-1 is recorded as an ORF, its role being uncertain. The CDR3 covers 18 residues. V lost 0 bases and J lost 2, with 16 bases in between. This CDR3 is CASSQSGPETVNTGELFF. Written as DNA, the CDR3 is TGCGCCAGCAGTCAATCGGGCCCGGAGACTGTAAACACCGGGGAGCTGTTTTTT.

This chain links TRBV11-1 with TRBJ1-3, with D unclear. CDR1 SGHAT and CDR2 FQDESV come from the germline V gene (reference sequence). This CDR3 has 16 residues. Trimming took 5 bases from V and 0 from J, leaving 14 bases between them. CDR3 bases: TGTGCCAGCAGCGGGGAGACAACCTTCTCTGGAAACACCATATATTTT. Residues: CASSGETTFSGNTIYF.

The chain joins TRBV7-9 to TRBJ1-1; D is unresolved. CDR3 length: 14 residues. Germline V CDR1 and CDR2: SEHNR, FQNEAQ (reference sequence). V lost 1 base to trimming and J lost 2 bases, with 8 bases between them. The CDR3 region is CASSLGFGNTEAFF. CDR3 in DNA: TGTGCCAGCAGCTTAGGCTTTGGTAACACTGAAGCTTTCTTT.

The chain links TRBV7-2 to TRBJ2-2; D remains ambiguous. Germline V gene data show CDR1 as SGHTA and CDR2 as FQGNSA. V was trimmed by 1 base and J by 7 bases, leaving 7 bases between them. There are 13 residues in the CDR3. The CDR3 loop reads CASSLVGFGELFF. In nucleotides, the CDR3 is TGTGCCAGCAGCTTAGTGGGATTCGGGGAGCTGTTTTTT.

V is TRBV15 and J is TRBJ2-2; D is uncertain. The CDR3 runs 17 residues. The germline V and J ends were trimmed by 2 bases and 0 bases, with 13 bases remaining between them. From germline, CDR1 is LNHNV and CDR2 YYDKDF (reference sequence). The CDR3 DNA sequence: TGTGCCACCAGCAGACCTGTAGGCGTCGCGAACACCGGGGAGCTGTTTTTT. Translating gives CATSRPVGVANTGELFF. The variable domain in full, completed from reference TRBV15 and TRBJ2-2, reads DAMVIQNPRYQVTQFGKPVTLSCSQTLNHNVMYWYQQKSSQAPKLLFHYYDKDFNNEADTPDNFQSRRPNTSFCFLDIRSPGLGDTAMYLCATSRPVGVANTGELFFGEGSRLTVL.

The chain uses TRBV28 and TRBJ2-2; D remains ambiguous. Per germline, CDR1 MDHEN and CDR2 SYDVKM. The V end was cut by 8 bases, the J end by 1 base, with 11 bases between. This CDR3 is built from 14 residues. CDR3 loop: CASRLGLNTGELFF. The CDR3 bases are TGTGCCAGCCGACTGGGCTTGAACACCGGGGAGCTGTTTTTT.

The rearrangement links TRBV5-5 to TRBJ1-2; no definite D call. The germline gives CDR1 SGHKS, CDR2 YYEKEE (reference sequence). V gave up 1 base and J gave up 3 bases, with 7 bases separating them. The CDR3 is 13 residues long. CDR3 sequence reads: CASSLRPDYGYTF. CDR3 sequence (DNA): TGTGCCAGCAGCTTGAGGCCAGACTATGGCTACACCTTC.

The chain recombines TRBV4-3 with TRBJ2-7; weak D call: TRBD1 (5 bases). This CDR3 has 12 amino acids. The germline CDR1 and CDR2 sequences are LGHNA and YSLEER. The germline V and J ends were trimmed by 3 bases and 5 bases, with 8 bases remaining between them. CDR3 sequence reads: CASSHGHNEQYF. Written as DNA, the CDR3 is TGCGCCAGCAGCCACGGACATAACGAGCAGTACTTC.